This is a list of T cell receptor beta chains from one sample in a study of identical twins. From the 5' RACE reads, TCRdb called clonotypes with MiXCR, one entry per CDR3 protein. The table lists 470,000 or so distinct CDR3 sequences, 20% to 30% of them singletons, with 2.9% in the top ten. These data are also associated with another study on T cells expressing NK-cell markers.

The material sequenced was CD4+ T cells sorted from blood. These receptors all stem from a woman between 18 and 29 years old in good health. CDR3s include the opening cysteine and the closing phenylalanine or tryptophan.

TRBV6-1,TRBJ2-7,CASSEGAGPTYEQYF
TRBV20-1,TRBJ2-5,CSARPLQGPQETQYF
TRBV12-3/TRBV12-4,TRBJ2-1,CASTRPPGVEQFF
TRBV7-2,TRBJ1-1,CASSHTGPGEAFF
TRBV12-3/TRBV12-4,TRBJ2-7,CASSPGGTQQYF
TRBV29-1,TRBJ1-1,CSVPPGQGLPLAFF
TRBV14,TRBJ2-7,CASSRQDSYEQYF
TRBV7-2,TRBJ1-2,CASSVGTAYGYTF
TRBV20-1,TRBJ2-2,CQAGNTGELFF
TRBV3-1,TRBJ2-1,CASSQRGGHEQFF
TRBV7-9,TRBJ2-5,CASTLLRADQETQYF
TRBV10-3,TRBJ1-1,CAISEADRAAFF
TRBV7-9,TRBJ2-1,CASRPGTSGINEQFF
TRBV7-2,TRBJ2-3,CASSVGTSGVYTQYF
TRBV10-3,TRBJ2-2,CAISESSWTSNTGELFF
TRBV5-1,TRBJ1-2,CASSEGHSEVYGYTF
TRBV11-2,TRBJ2-7,CASSLREPGLAGGYEQYF
TRBV20-1,TRBJ1-1,CSAPSGPTTEAFF
TRBV20-1,TRBJ2-3,CSARWQSGADTQYF
TRBV3-1,TRBJ2-3,CASSQWRVSSSTDTQYF
TRBV7-2,TRBJ1-1,CASSSLRTVSSNTEAFF
TRBV7-2,TRBJ2-1,CASSPLTSALSNEQFF
TRBV6-1,TRBJ1-1,CASRETGTTEAFF
TRBV20-1,TRBJ2-1,CSARELAGPYNEQFF
TRBV10-3,TRBJ2-6,CATQGGYNVLTF
TRBV15,TRBJ2-1,CATSRGGARYNEQFF
TRBV20-1,TRBJ1-2,CSARDPGEGYTF